These 14 T cell receptor beta chains came from one sample sequenced in a study of radiation and T cells in renal cell carcinoma. Time point meaning: blood 2 weeks post-SBRT. The treatment here: 15 Gy SBRT to primary tumor, nephrectomy 4 weeks later. Profiled with immunoSEQ multiplex PCR; TCRdb holds only in-frame clones, not every one. The sample yields roughly 130,000 clones, more than 80% seen once. The specimen comprised blood, sampled from a patient whose treatment included radiotherapy and nephrectomy. The origin of the receptors is a woman aged 55-69 years with renal cell carcinoma.

The genes are TRBV4-3 and TRBJ1-1, with D possibly TRBD1 on 5 matching bases. The CDR3 spans 13 residues. The V and J ends lost 7 bases and 4 bases respectively, with 13 bases between them. Germline V gene data show CDR1 as LGHNA and CDR2 as YSLEER. The DNA of the CDR3 is TGCGCCAGCACGCGTCAGAGGGGCACTGAAGCTTTCTTT. Its protein product is CASTRQRGTEAFF.

The chain links TRBV19 to TRBJ1-1; D unresolved. V lost 4 bases and J lost 1, with 16 bases in between. Germline V CDR1 and CDR2: LNHDA, SQIVND (reference sequence). The CDR3 loop spans 16 amino acids. CDR3 in amino acids: CASSRLEPPGNTEAFF. DNA for the CDR3: TGTGCCAGTAGTAGGCTCGAACCACCAGGGAACACTGAAGCTTTCTTT.

This chain joins TRBV7-2 and TRBJ2-4; 7 nucleotides align to TRBD1. CDR1 and CDR2 from the germline V gene are SGHTA and FQGNSA. J lost 8 bases, V lost 5 bases, and 3 bases had no gene match. The CDR3 loop spans 12 amino acids. CDR3 in amino acids: CASSPTGHIQYF. The CDR3 region has the DNA TGTGCCAGCAGCCCGACAGGGCACATTCAGTACTTC.

Here the CDR3 DNA reads TGCGCCAGCAGCTTCTCAGGGGTGCACACTGAAGCTTTCTTT. Translating gives CASSFSGVHTEAFF. This rearrangement joins TRBV5-1 to TRBJ1-1; TRBD1 might be the D (6 bases). V gave up 2 bases and J gave up 3 bases, with 11 bases separating them. Per the germline V gene, CDR1 is SGHRS and CDR2 is YFSETQ. The CDR3 length is 14 residues.

The chain carries TRBV27 and TRBJ2-1; TRBD1 matches 7 bases. CDR1 is MNHEY, CDR2 SMNVEV, per germline (reference sequence). The CDR3 has 18 residues. The V segment lost 6 bases and the J segment 2 bases; nucleotides outside the gene matches: 16. The CDR3 bases are TGTGCCAGCAGCGCGACCCCCCCCGGTGACAGGGCCTACAATGAGCAGTTCTTC. Its translation: CASSATPPGDRAYNEQFF.

The chain recombines TRBV6-5 with TRBJ1-1, with D maybe TRBD1 (5 bases). Trimming removed 5 bases at V and 3 bases at J, with 10 bases between. Germline loops: CDR1 MNHEY, CDR2 SVGAGI. The CDR3 has 13 amino acids. CDR3 amino acids: CASSPRGDTEAFF. The CDR3 DNA reads TGTGCCAGCAGTCCGAGAGGGGACACTGAAGCTTTCTTT.

The rearrangement uses TRBV5-5 and TRBJ1-4, with TRBD1 matching 7 bases. This CDR3 is 14 amino acids long. Germline V CDR1 and CDR2: SGHKS, YYEKEE (reference sequence). Trimming took 4 bases from V and 4 from J; bases not matched to a gene: 4. The chain's CDR3 is CASSLDRDNEKLFF. The CDR3 nucleotides are TGTGCCAGCAGCCTCGACAGGGATAATGAAAAACTGTTTTTT.

The gene calls are TRBV6-1 and TRBJ1-5; TRBD1 aligns across 7 bases. This CDR3 is built from 14 residues. J gave up 3 bases and V 7 bases, and 6 bases lay outside the gene matches. Germline assignment: CDR1 MNHNS and CDR2 SASEGT. CDR3 sequence (DNA): TGTGCCAGCACCAGGACAGGCATCAATCAGCCCCAGCATTTT. Encoded protein: CASTRTGINQPQHF.

Concerning this clone: At one of its ends the junction is not consistent with the germline gene, which may arise from a read error. J is TRBJ2-5 and V is TRBV2; TRBD1 is a possible D gene (6 bases). The CDR3 is 16 amino acids. Germline assignment: CDR1 SNHLY and CDR2 FYNNEI. CDR3 sequence (DNA): TGTGTCAGCAAGACAGGTGCCTTGGGGATCTGGGAGACCCAGTACTTC. This codes for CVSKTGALGIWETQYF.

J is TRBJ2-1 and V is TRBV9, with 9 bases that match TRBD2. The germline gives CDR1 SGDLS, CDR2 YYNGEE. Trimming cost V 0 bases and J 5 bases; bases outside gene matches: 9. The CDR3 extends over 17 amino acids. CDR3 coding DNA: TGTGCCAGCAGCGTAGGCGGGGAGCTAGCGGGGAACAATGAGCAGTTCTTC. Protein: CASSVGGELAGNNEQFF.

The chain recombines TRBV29-1 with TRBJ1-2; D ambiguous. Trimming removed 2 bases from V and 10 bases from J, with 14 bases in between. The CDR3 sequence is 12 residues long. CDR1 and CDR2 (germline): SQVTM, ANQGSEA. The DNA for the CDR3 is TGCAGCGTTGAACCCCCCGGACGGGTCTACACCTTC. As protein: CSVEPPGRVYTF.

The gene calls are TRBV18 and TRBJ1-1, with TRBD1 identical over 8 bases. The germline V gene encodes CDR1 KGHSH and CDR2 LQKENI. J was trimmed by 3 bases and V by 2 bases; bases with no gene match: 5. The CDR3 is made up of 15 amino acids. The CDR3 sequence: CASSPSSGGDTEAFF. The CDR3 DNA reads as TGTGCCAGCTCACCATCCTCAGGGGGCGACACTGAAGCTTTCTTT.

This clone was seen more than once but under ten times. The chain uses TRBV9 and TRBJ1-3; D unclear. This CDR3 is 15 amino acids long. Per the germline V gene, CDR1 is SGDLS and CDR2 is YYNGEE. Between the trimmed V and J ends, which lost 0 bases and 2 bases, there was a span of 9 bases. CDR3 residues: CASSVDLRAGNTIYF. Written as DNA, the CDR3 is TGTGCCAGCAGCGTAGATTTGAGGGCTGGAAACACCATATATTTT.

This chain connects TRBV9 to TRBJ1-5, with no clear D. CDR3 length: 18 amino acids. Deletions cut 1 base from V and 4 bases from J, with 21 bases between. Germline V gene lookup returns CDR1 SGDLS and CDR2 YYNGEE. The CDR3 DNA sequence: TGTGCCAGCAGCGTATACTTCTCACGGCTAGATTTGAATCAGCCCCAGCATTTT. This encodes CASSVYFSRLDLNQPQHF. Variable domain in full (rest from reference TRBV9 and TRBJ1-5): DSGVTQTPKHLITATGQRVTLRCSPRSGDLSVYWYQQSLDQGLQFLIQYYNGEERAKGNILERFSAQQFPDLHSELNLSSLELGDSALYFCASSVYFSRLDLNQPQHFGDGTRLSIL.